These T cell receptor beta chains were read from a single sample in a study of blood T cell repertoires in COVID-19. Only in-frame clones appear in the TCRdb table, and some are missing; sequencing was by immunoSEQ multiplex PCR. Of 100,000 to 150,000 clones listed, 65% to 90% were seen once; the top ten hold 25% to 30%. The sequenced sample was peripheral blood. These receptors came from a woman of 80 years or more with acute or convalescent COVID-19. Each CDR3 is given with its conserved first and last residue. The D gene is left open where the match is weak. Clone size is given for some rows only: seen once, a few or many times, or a class if the clone is expanded.

cdr3_aa	cdr3_nt	clone_size	d_call	v_call	j_call
CASSITDRGGGYTF	TGTGCCAGCAGTATCACCGACAGGGGCGGGGGCTACACCTTC	few	TRBD1	TRBV2	TRBJ1-2
CASSYPAGRTYEQYF	TGTGCCAGCAGTTATCCAGCGGGGCGTACCTACGAGCAGTACTTC	.	TRBD2	TRBV6-2/TRBV6-3	TRBJ2-7
CASSISWDSKDGNSPLHF	TGTGCCAGTAGTATCAGTTGGGACAGCAAAGATGGCAATTCACCCCTCCACTTT	.	TRBD1	TRBV19	TRBJ1-6
CASSTMTGVKETQYF	TGTGCCAGCAGTACGATGACAGGGGTAAAAGAGACCCAGTACTTC	.	TRBD1	TRBV6-6	TRBJ2-5
CASSSLGNTEAFF	TGTGCCAGCAGTTCTCTCGGGAACACTGAAGCTTTCTTT	.	.	TRBV7-9	TRBJ1-1
CASSLYPQGDAEAFF	TGCGCCAGCAGCTTGTACCCGCAGGGGGACGCTGAAGCTTTCTTT	.	TRBD1	TRBV5-1	TRBJ1-1
CASSRPGSWDGYTF	TGTGCCAGCAGCCGTCCCGGGTCTTGGGATGGCTACACCTTC	.	.	TRBV7-2	TRBJ1-2
CASSSDRVTEAFF	TGCGCCAGCAGCTCTGACAGAGTCACTGAAGCTTTCTTT	.	.	TRBV5-1	TRBJ1-1
CASARGTGNQPQHF	TGTGCCAGCGCCCGGGGGACAGGCAATCAGCCCCAGCATTTT	once	TRBD1	TRBV27	TRBJ1-5
CASSHYTLAVNYGYTF	TGTGCCAGCAGCCATTACACCCTAGCCGTAAACTATGGCTACACCTTC	.	.	TRBV3-1/TRBV3-2	TRBJ1-2
CASTGYSNGYTF	TGTGCCAGCACAGGGTATTCTAATGGCTACACCTTC	.	.	TRBV6-5	TRBJ1-2
CASSLGVWGGVGTQYF	TGTGCCAGCAGCTTAGGAGTCTGGGGCGGGGTAGGGACCCAGTACTTC	.	.	TRBV7-2	TRBJ2-5
CASSSQGVNQPQHF	TGTGCCAGCAGCTCTCAGGGGGTGAATCAGCCCCAGCATTTT	.	TRBD1	TRBV5-4	TRBJ1-5
CASSPGGVHNQPQHF	TGTGCCAGCAGCCCCGGAGGGGTCCACAATCAGCCCCAGCATTTT	once	.	TRBV11-2	TRBJ1-5
CASSSLQGQGSNQPQHF	TGTGCCAGCAGTAGCCTTCAGGGGCAAGGGAGCAATCAGCCCCAGCATTTT	few	.	TRBV6-2/TRBV6-3	TRBJ1-5
CASSAVGTGGIGNSGNTIYF	TGTGCCAGCAGTGCAGTAGGGACAGGGGGAATCGGGAACTCTGGAAACACCATATATTTT	.	TRBD1	TRBV2	TRBJ1-3
CASSPRVPGDTIYF	TGTGCCAGCAGCCCCAGGGTCCCGGGGGACACCATATATTTT	.	.	TRBV9	TRBJ1-3
CASSVPGQRENYGYTF	TGTGCCAGCAGTGTGCCGGGACAGCGAGAGAACTATGGCTACACCTTC	.	TRBD1	TRBV6-1	TRBJ1-2
CASRRQGYEQYF	TGTGCCAGCAGGCGACAGGGCTACGAGCAGTACTTC	.	TRBD1	TRBV5-4	TRBJ2-7
CASRVTGGDTQYF	TGTGCCAGCAGAGTCACAGGGGGGGATACGCAGTATTTT	.	TRBD1	TRBV6-5	TRBJ2-3
CATSGPRSDTQYF	TGTGCCACCAGTGGTCCCCGTTCAGATACGCAGTATTTT	few	.	TRBV24-1	TRBJ2-3
CASSLDRETQYF	TGTGCCAGCAGCTTAGACCGGGAGACCCAGTACTTC	.	.	TRBV7-9	TRBJ2-5
CASSLVDRGHGYTF	TGCGCCAGCAGCTTGGTCGACAGGGGACACGGCTACACCTTC	.	TRBD1	TRBV5-1	TRBJ1-2
CATSRRSQGFHTDTQYF	TGTGCCACCAGCAGACGGTCACAGGGGTTCCACACAGATACGCAGTATTTT	.	TRBD1	TRBV15	TRBJ2-3
CASSSGSNYGYTF	TGTGCCAGCAGTTCGGGAAGTAACTATGGCTACACCTTC	.	.	TRBV27	TRBJ1-2
CASSRGQGFGAFF	TGTGCCAGCAGTCGTGGACAGGGTTTTGGTGCTTTCTTT	.	TRBD1	TRBV6-5	TRBJ1-1
CASRPGGSGANVLTF	TGTGCCAGCAGACCAGGGGGGTCTGGGGCCAACGTCCTGACTTTC	once	.	TRBV6-5	TRBJ2-6
CASSRGGVRYGYTF	TGTGCCAGCAGTCGGGGGGGGGTTCGCTATGGCTACACCTTC	.	.	TRBV5-4	TRBJ1-2
CATSDSEGGKETQYF	TGTGCCACCAGTGACTCCGAAGGAGGGAAAGAGACCCAGTACTTC	once	.	TRBV24-1	TRBJ2-5
CASSHLGRGYGYTF	TGTGCCAGCAGCCATCTAGGGAGGGGCTATGGCTACACCTTC	once	.	TRBV4-2	TRBJ1-2
CASSLDRANTEAFF	TGTGCCAGCAGCCTGGACAGGGCGAACACTGAAGCTTTCTTT	.	TRBD1	TRBV4-2	TRBJ1-1
CASSGRGSEAFF	TGCGCCAGCAGCGGGAGGGGCAGTGAAGCTTTCTTT	.	.	TRBV10-2	TRBJ1-1
CASSLFRGSYNSPLHF	TGTGCCAGCAGCTTGTTCAGGGGTTCCTATAATTCACCCCTCCACTTT	few	.	TRBV5-6	TRBJ1-6
CASSVVSGYGYTF	TGTGCCAGCAGCGTAGTCTCAGGATATGGCTACACCTTC	.	.	TRBV9	TRBJ1-2
CSAYRAGELFF	TGCAGTGCTTACAGGGCCGGGGAGCTGTTTTTT	.	.	TRBV20-1	TRBJ2-2
CASSQDNRGSGGYTF	TGTGCCAGCAGCCAAGATAACAGGGGGTCTGGCGGCTACACCTTC	.	TRBD1	TRBV3-1/TRBV3-2	TRBJ1-2
CASSDTGSNEKLFF	TGTGCCAGCAGTGATACAGGGTCTAATGAAAAACTGTTTTTT	.	.	TRBV6-1	TRBJ1-4
CASSYLRQSADTQYF	TGTGCCAGCAGTTACCTGCGCCAATCTGCAGATACGCAGTATTTT	once	.	TRBV6-2/TRBV6-3	TRBJ2-3
CASSDGEGSLHF	TGTGCCAGCAGCGACGGGGAAGGCTCCCTCCACTTT	.	.	TRBV9	TRBJ1-6
CASSSLLTGHIPQGYTF	TGTGCCAGCAGTTCCTTACTCACAGGACACATTCCCCAGGGCTACACCTTC	.	.	TRBV27	TRBJ1-2
CASSLGQTAATNEKLFF	TGCGCCAGCAGCTTAGGACAGACCGCGGCAACTAATGAAAAACTGTTTTTT	.	.	TRBV5-1	TRBJ1-4
CASSSGQGYYGYTF	TGTGCCAGCAGTTCCGGGCAGGGCTACTATGGCTACACCTTC	.	.	TRBV27	TRBJ1-2
CASSHGQGDNEKLFF	TGTGCCAGCAGCCATGGACAGGGAGATAATGAAAAACTGTTTTTT	once	TRBD1	TRBV4-2	TRBJ1-4
CASSPAKTSGGYKNIQYF	TGCGCCAGCAGCCCAGCCAAAACTAGCGGGGGGTACAAAAACATTCAGTACTTC	.	TRBD2	TRBV5-1	TRBJ2-4
CASRSPGVAYEQYF	TGTGCCAGCAGATCGCCGGGTGTTGCCTACGAGCAGTACTTC	.	.	TRBV5-8	TRBJ2-7
CASSPKTGGDEKLFF	TGTGCCAGCTCACCGAAAACAGGGGGCGATGAAAAACTGTTTTTT	.	TRBD1	TRBV18	TRBJ1-4
CASSPGQGPEAFF	TGCGCCAGCAGCCCCGGACAGGGCCCTGAAGCTTTCTTT	once	TRBD1	TRBV5-1	TRBJ1-1
CASSLGTANYGYTF	TGTGCCAGCAGCCTTGGGACAGCTAACTATGGCTACACCTTC	once	TRBD1	TRBV3-1/TRBV3-2	TRBJ1-2
CASSLAPPTGSYGYTF	TGTGCCAGCAGCTTAGCGCCCCCGACAGGTTCCTATGGCTACACCTTC	.	.	TRBV7-8	TRBJ1-2
CASISTRVREKLFF	TGTGCCAGCATCTCCACTCGGGTTCGTGAAAAACTGTTTTTT	.	.	TRBV6-5	TRBJ1-4
CASSSTGSYGYTF	TGTGCCAGCAGTTCTACAGGAAGCTATGGCTACACCTTC	.	.	TRBV27	TRBJ1-2
CASSMGGGRTGELFF	TGTGCCAGTAGTATGGGCGGGGGGCGCACCGGGGAGCTGTTTTTT	.	TRBD2	TRBV19	TRBJ2-2
CASSSAGLAGGMSYNEQFF	TGCGCCAGCAGCTCCGCGGGACTAGCGGGGGGGATGTCCTACAATGAGCAGTTCTTC	.	TRBD2	TRBV5-1	TRBJ2-1
CASSLLADQPQHF	TGTGCCAGCAGCTTATTGGCTGATCAGCCCCAGCATTTT	.	.	TRBV7-8	TRBJ1-5